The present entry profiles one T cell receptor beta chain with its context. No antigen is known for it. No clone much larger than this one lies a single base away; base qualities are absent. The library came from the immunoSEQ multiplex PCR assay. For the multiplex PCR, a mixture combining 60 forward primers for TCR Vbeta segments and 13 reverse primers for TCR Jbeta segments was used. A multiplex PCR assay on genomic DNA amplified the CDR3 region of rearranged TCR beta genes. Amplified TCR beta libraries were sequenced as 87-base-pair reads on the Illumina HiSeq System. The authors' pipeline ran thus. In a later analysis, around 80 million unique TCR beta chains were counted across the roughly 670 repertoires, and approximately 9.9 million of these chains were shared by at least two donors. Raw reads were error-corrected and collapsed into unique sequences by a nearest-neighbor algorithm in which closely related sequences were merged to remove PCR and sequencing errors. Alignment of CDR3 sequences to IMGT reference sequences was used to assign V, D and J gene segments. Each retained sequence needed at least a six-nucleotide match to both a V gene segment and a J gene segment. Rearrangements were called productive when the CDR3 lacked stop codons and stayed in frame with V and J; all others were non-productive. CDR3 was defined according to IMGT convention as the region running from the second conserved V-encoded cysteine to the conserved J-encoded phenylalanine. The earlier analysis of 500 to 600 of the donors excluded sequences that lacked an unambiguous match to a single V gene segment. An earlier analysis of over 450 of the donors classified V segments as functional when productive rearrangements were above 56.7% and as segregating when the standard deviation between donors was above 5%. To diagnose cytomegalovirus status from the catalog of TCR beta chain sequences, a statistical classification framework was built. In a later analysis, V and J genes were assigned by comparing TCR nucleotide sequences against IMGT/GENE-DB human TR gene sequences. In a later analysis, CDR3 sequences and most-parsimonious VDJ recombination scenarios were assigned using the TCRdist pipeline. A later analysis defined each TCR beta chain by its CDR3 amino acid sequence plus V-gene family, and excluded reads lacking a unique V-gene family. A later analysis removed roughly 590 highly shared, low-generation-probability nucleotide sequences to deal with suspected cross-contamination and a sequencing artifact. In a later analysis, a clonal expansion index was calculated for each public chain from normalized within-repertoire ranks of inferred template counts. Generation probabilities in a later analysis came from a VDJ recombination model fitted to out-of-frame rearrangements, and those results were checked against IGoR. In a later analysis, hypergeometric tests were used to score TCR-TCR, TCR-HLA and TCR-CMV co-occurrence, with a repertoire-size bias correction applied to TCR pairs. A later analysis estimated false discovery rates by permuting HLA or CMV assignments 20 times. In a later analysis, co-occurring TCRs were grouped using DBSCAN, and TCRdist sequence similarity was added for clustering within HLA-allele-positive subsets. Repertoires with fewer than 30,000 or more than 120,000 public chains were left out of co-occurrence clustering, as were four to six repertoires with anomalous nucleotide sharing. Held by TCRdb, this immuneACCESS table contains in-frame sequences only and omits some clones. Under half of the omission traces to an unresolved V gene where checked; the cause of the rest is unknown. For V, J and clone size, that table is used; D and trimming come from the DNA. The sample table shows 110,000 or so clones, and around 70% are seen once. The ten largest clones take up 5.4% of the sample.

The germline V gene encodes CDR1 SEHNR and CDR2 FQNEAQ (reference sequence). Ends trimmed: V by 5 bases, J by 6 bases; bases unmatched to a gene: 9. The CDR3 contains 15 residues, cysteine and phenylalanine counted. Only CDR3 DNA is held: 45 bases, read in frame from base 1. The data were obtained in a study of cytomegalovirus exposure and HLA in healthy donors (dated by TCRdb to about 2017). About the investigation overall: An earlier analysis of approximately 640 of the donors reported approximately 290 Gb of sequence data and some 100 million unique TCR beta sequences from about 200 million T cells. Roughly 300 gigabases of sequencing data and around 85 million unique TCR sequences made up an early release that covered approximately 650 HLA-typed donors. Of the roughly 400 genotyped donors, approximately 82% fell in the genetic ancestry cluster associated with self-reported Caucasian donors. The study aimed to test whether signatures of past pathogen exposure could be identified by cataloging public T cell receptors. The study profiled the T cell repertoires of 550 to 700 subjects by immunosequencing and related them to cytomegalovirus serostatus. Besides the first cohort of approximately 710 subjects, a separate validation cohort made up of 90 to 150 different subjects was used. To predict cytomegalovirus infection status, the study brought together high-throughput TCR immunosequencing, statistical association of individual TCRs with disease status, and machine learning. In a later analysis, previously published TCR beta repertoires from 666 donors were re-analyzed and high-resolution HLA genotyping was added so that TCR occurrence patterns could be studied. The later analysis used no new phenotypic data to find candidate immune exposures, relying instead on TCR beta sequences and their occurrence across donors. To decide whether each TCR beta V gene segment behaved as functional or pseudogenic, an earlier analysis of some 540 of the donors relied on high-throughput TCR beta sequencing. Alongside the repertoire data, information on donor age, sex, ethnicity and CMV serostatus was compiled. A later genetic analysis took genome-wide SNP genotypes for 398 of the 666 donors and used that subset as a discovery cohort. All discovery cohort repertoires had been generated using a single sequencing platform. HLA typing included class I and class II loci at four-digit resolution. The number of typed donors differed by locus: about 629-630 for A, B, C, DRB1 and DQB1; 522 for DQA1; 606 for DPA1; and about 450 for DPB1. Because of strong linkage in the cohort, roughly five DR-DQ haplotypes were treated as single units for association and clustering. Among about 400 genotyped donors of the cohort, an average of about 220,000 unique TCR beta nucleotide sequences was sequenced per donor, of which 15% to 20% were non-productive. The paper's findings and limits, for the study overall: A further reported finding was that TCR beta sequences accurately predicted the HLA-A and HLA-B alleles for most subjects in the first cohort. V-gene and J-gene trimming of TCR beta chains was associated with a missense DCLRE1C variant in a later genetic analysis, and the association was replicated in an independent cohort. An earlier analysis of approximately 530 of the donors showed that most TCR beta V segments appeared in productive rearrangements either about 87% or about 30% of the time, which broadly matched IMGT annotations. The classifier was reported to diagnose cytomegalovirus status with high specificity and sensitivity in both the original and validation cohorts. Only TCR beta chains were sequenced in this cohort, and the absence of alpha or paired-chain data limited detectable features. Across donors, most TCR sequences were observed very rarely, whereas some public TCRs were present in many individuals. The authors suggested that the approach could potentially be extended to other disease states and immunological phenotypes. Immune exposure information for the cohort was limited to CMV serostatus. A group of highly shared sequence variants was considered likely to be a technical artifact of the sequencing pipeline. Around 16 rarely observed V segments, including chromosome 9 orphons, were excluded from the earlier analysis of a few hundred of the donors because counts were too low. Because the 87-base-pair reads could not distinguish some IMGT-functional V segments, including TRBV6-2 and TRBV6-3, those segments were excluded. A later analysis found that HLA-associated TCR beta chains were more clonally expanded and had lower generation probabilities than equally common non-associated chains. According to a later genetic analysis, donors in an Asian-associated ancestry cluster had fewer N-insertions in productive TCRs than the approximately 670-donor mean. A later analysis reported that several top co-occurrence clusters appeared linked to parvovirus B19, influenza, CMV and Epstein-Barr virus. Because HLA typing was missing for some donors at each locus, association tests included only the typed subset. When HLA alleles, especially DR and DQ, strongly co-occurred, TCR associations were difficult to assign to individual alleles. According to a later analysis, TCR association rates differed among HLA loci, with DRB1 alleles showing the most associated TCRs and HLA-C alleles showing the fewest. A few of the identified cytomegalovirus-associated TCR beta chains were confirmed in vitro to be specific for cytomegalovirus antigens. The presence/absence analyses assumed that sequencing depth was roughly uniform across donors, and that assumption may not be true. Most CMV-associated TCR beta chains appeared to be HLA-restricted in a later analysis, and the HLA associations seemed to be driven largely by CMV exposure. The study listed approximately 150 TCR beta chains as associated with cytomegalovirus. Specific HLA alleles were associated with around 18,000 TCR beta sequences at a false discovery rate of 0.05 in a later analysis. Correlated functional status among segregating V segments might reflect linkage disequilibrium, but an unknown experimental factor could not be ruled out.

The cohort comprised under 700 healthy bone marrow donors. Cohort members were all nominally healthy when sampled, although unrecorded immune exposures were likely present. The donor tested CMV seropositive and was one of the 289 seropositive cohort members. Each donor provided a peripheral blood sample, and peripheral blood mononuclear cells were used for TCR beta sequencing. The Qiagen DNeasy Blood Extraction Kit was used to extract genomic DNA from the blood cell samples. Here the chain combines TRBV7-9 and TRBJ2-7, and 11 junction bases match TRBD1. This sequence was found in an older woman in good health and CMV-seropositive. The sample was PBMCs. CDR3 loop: CASSRAGTGGLEQYF. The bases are TGTGCCAGCAGCCGGGCCGGGACAGGGGGGCTCGAGCAGTACTTC.